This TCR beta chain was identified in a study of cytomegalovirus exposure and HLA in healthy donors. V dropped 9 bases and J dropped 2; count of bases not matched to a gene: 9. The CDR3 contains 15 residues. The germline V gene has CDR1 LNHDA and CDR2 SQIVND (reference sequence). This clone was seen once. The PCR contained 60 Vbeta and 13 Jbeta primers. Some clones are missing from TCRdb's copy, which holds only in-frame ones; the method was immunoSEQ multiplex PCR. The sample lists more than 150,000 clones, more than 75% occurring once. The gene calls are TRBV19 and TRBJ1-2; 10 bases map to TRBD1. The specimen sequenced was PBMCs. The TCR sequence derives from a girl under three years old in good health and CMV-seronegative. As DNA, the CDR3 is TGTGCCAGCCGTACCGGGACAGGGGCCAACTATGGCTACACCTTC. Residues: CASRTGTGANYGYTF.